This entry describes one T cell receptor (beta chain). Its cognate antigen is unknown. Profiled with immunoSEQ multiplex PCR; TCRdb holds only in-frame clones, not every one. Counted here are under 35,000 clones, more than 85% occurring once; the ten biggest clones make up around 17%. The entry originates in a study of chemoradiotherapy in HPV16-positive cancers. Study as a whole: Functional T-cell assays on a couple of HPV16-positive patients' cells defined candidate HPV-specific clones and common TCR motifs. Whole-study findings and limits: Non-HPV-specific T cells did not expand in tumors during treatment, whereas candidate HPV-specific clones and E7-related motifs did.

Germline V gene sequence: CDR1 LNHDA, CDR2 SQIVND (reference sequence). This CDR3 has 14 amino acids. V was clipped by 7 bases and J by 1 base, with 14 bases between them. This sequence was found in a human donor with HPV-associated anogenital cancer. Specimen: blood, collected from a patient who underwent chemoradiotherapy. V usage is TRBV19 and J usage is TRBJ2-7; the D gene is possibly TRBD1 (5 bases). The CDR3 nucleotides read TGTGCCAGTAAGGGGTTCGCGGATTCCTACGAGCAGTACTTC. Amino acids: CASKGFADSYEQYF.